The TCR beta chain described here comes from a study of shared clonotypes between healthy human individuals (dated by TCRdb to about 2020). In terms of the full investigation: The cohort comprised two women and a few men aged 18 to 49 years. For each donor, CD4 naive and CD4 memory were each given three plates, CD8 naive was given two plates, and CD8 memory was given one plate. To estimate repertoire size and how much clonotypes are shared between individuals, the study performed deep sequencing of blood TCR repertoires from a few healthy adults. Different laboratories and diverse techniques were used to prepare libraries and sequence TCR repertoires, to increase sequencing depth and limit assay-specific biases. Per donor, leukapheresis produced somewhere between about 0.8 and 9.5 billion PBMCs.

TCR CDR3 regions were amplified from genomic DNA by multiplex PCR using the deep immunoSEQ assay. Genomic DNA extracted from each cell subset was distributed evenly over all wells of several immunoSEQ 96-well plates, and each plate served as one replicate. For sorted subsets, approximately 210 ng of genomic DNA, equivalent to 25,000 to 35,000 T cell genomes, went into each replicate PCR. The purified libraries were quantified using a Qubit 3.0 fluorometer, sized with a Bioanalyzer 2100, and then quantified again using the KAPA Library Quantification kit. Each immunoSEQ 96-well plate was sequenced on its own single-read 150-cycle Illumina NextSeq 550 flow cell. The study's own analysis went as follows. Because only junctional sequences without quality scores were contained in the immunoSEQ output, filtering matching that applied to full-length reads could not be performed. To assign V/J genes and CDR3, sequences were annotated against IMGT germline references using PyIR, a Python wrapper for IgBLAST v1.9. Reads were filtered out if the reads had weak V/J assignments (E-value above 1e-6), no CDR3, stop codons, out-of-frame junctions, or ambiguous translated residues. V3J clonotypes were defined by identical inferred V gene, J gene, and CDR3 amino acid sequence. The percentage overlap between two repertoires was calculated by dividing the number of shared unique clonotypes by the size of the smaller repertoire. Richness of each repertoire was evaluated using RTK rarefaction, the Chao1 estimator, and Recon v2.1 estimates of unobserved clonotypes. OLGA was used to compute generation probabilities for all TCRbeta clonotypes that the gDNA method yielded from a handful of donors. TCRdb took this table from immuneACCESS and kept in-frame rearrangements with V and J called. Such tables lack part of the clones; where checked against another copy, unresolved V genes explain under half of the gap, and the rest is unexplained. D and trimming come from the DNA, and the V and J calls and clone size come from that table. The sample table records around 700,000 clones; 74% of these occur just once. 1.5% to 2% of the sample is held by the ten biggest clonotypes.

Study-wide conclusions, independent of this receptor: Naive subsets generally had larger estimated clonotype richness than memory subsets. About 4.5% of naive CD4, 3.5% of naive CD8, 2.3% of memory CD4, and approximately 0.4% of memory CD8 clonotypes were shared across several donors. Rarefaction of sorted-subset datasets indicated incomplete sequencing despite the large sequencing depth. Sampling was restricted to blood, and TCR repertoires in tissues likely differ from the TCR repertoires found in blood. Because the study included only a small number of donors, the genetic and exposure-history diversity represented was limited. Higher generation probabilities were observed for clonotypes shared by all four sorted-subset donors than for non-shared clonotypes. Pairwise subsampling indicated that sequencing depth was expected to affect the degree of clonotype sharing among donors.

As concerns this clone: This clone's antigen is unknown. No much larger clone is present one base from it, and per-base qualities are unavailable.

The donors were healthy, HIV-negative adults with no recently reported acute infections or vaccinations. All donors were Caucasian adults living in Nashville, Tennessee, USA. CD4+ T cells were enriched by magnetic negative selection; naive cells were then positively selected on CD45RA, and the negative fraction formed the memory subset. Blood was obtained by leukapheresis, after which PBMCs were separated by Ficoll-Histopaque density gradient centrifugation and cryopreserved in liquid nitrogen vapor phase. Analytical flow cytometry was used to check the purity and quantity of each magnetically sorted T cell population. Genomic DNA was isolated from every sorted fraction and measured by UV absorbance on a Nanodrop 2000c. V is pared back by 6 bases and J by 5 bases, with 11 bases lying between the germline termini. The CDR3, from cysteine to phenylalanine, totals 12 residues. The CDR3 DNA has 36 bases and is translated from base 1. From a lookup of the germline V gene, CDR1 and CDR2 are SGHRS and YFSETQ.

The sequence joins TRBV5-1 to TRBJ1-1, and perhaps TRBD1 as D gene, on 5 matching bases. Material: memory CD4+ T cells sorted from blood. This specimen's cell subset or site label, per the study, means: CD45RA-negative fraction. This clonotype was sampled from a woman in her twenties or thirties in good health. The CDR3 reads CASKGGVTEAFF. The nucleotide sequence is given as TGCGCCAGCAAGGGAGGGGTTACTGAAGCTTTCTTT.